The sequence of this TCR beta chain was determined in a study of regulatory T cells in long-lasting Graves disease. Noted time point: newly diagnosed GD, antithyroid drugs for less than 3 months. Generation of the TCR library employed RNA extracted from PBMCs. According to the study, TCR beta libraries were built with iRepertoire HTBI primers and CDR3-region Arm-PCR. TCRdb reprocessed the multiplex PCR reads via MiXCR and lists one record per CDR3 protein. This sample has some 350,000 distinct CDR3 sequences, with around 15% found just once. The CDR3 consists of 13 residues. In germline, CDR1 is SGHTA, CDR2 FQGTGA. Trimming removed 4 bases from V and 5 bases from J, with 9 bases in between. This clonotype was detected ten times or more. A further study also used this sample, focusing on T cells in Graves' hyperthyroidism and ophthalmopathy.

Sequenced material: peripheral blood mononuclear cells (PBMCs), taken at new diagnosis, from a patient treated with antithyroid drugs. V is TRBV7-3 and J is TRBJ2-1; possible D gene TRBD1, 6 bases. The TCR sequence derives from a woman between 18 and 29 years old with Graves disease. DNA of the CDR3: TGTGCCAGCAGCTCAAACAGGGACAATGAGCAGTTCTTC. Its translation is CASSSNRDNEQFF.